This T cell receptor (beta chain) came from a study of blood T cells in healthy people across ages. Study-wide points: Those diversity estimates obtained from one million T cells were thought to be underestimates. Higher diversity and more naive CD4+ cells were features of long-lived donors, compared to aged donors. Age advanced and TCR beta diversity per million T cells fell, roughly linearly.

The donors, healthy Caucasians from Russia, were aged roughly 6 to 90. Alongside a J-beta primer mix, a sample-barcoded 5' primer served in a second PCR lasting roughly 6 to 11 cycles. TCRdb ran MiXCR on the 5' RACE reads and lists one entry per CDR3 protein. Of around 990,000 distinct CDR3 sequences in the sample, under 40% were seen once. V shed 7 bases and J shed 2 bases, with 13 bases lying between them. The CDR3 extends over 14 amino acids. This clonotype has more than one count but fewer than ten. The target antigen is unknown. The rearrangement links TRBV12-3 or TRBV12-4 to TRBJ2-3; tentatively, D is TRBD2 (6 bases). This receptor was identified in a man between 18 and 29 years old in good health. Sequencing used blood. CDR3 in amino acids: CASTPGLYTDTQYF. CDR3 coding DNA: TGTGCCAGCACCCCGGGACTTTACACAGATACGCAGTATTTT.